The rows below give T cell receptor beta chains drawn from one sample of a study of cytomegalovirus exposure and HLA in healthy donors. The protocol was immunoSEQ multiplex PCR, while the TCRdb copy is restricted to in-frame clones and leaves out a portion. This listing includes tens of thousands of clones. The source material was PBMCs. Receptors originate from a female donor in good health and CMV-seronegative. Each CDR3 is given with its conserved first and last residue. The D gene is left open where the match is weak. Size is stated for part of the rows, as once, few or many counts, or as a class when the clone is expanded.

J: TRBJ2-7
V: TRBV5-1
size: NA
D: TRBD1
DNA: TGCGCCAGCAGCTTGGGACAGGGAGTACACGAGCAGTACTTC
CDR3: CASSLGQGVHEQYF

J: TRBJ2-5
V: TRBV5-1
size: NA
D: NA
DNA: TGCGCCAGCAGCTTGGATCCTAATCAAGAGACCCAGTACTTC
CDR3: CASSLDPNQETQYF

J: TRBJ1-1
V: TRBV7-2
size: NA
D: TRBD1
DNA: TGTGCCAGCAGCTTAGCGGGGACAGGGATTGAAGCTTTCTTT
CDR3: CASSLAGTGIEAFF

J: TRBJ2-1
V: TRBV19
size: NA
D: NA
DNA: TGTGCCAGTAGTATCGGTTCATTGCAGTTCTTC
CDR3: CASSIGSLQFF

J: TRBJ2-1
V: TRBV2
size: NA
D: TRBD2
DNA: TGTGCCAGCAGTGGGTCTAGCGGGAGGAACCAGCAGTTCTTC
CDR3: CASSGSSGRNQQFF

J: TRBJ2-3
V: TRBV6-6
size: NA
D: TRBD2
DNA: TGTGCCACCGGGAGGGGAGATACGCAGTATTTT
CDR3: CATGRGDTQYF

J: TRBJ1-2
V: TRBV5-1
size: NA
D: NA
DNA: TGCGCCAGCAGCTTGGAACACCCCCTCGGGGGCTACACCTTC
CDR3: CASSLEHPLGGYTF

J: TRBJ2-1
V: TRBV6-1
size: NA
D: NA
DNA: TGTGCCAGCAGTGTACATAACAATGAGCAGTTCTTC
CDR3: CASSVHNNEQFF

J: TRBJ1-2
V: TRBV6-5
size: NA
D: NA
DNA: TGTGCCAGCAAGGAGCAGGGTTACTATGGCTACACCTTC
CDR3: CASKEQGYYGYTF

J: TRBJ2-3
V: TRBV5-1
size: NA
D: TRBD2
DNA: TGCGCCAGCAGCTTGGGTAGACTAGCGGGAGACGCAGATACGCAGTATTTT
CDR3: CASSLGRLAGDADTQYF

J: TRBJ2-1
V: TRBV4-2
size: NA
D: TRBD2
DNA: TGTGCCAGCAGCCAAGGGATTAGCGGGAGAAGCGCCTACAATGAGCAGTTCTTC
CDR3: CASSQGISGRSAYNEQFF

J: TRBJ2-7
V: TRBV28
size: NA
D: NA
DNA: TGTGCCAGCAGTTTAAGGGGTCCCTACGAGCAGTACTTC
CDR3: CASSLRGPYEQYF

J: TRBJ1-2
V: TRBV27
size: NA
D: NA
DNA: TGTGCCAGCAGTTTATCTCAGGGTTGGGATGGCTACACCTTC
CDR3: CASSLSQGWDGYTF

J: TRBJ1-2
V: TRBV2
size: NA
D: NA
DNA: TGTGCCAGCAGTGACCCACAGTTCTATGGCTACACCTTC
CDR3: CASSDPQFYGYTF

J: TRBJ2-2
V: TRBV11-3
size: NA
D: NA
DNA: TGTGCCAGCAGCACATGGGGGACAACGAACACCGGGGAGCTGTTTTTT
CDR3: CASSTWGTTNTGELFF

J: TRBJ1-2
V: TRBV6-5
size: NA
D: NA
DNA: TGTGCCAGCAGCCAGGGTACTAACTATGGCTACACCTTC
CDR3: CASSQGTNYGYTF

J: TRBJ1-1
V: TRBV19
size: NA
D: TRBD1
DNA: TGTGCCAGTAGTTGGGGACAGGGGAGCACTGAAGCTTTCTTT
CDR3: CASSWGQGSTEAFF

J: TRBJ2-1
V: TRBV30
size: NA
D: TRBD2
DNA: TGTGCCTGGAGCACAGGACTAGCGGGGAGCTCCTACAATGAGCAGTTCTTC
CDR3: CAWSTGLAGSSYNEQFF

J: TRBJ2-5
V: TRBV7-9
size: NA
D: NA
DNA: TGTGCCAGCAGTCCAATACAGGGCTTGGGGCAAGAGACCCAGTACTTC
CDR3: CASSPIQGLGQETQYF

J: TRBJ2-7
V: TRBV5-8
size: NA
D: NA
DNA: TGTGCCAGCAGCCCGGACATCTTCTACGAGCAGTACTTC
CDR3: CASSPDIFYEQYF

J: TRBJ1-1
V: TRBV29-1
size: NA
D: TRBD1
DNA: TGCAGCGTAGAGACAGGGTATGGCACTGAAGCTTTCTTT
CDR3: CSVETGYGTEAFF

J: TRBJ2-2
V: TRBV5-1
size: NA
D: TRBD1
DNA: TGCGCCAGCAGCCTCCCGGGACAGGGGGCCGGGGAGCTGTTTTTT
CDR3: CASSLPGQGAGELFF

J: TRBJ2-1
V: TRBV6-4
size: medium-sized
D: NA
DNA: TGTGCCAGCAGTGACTCAGCGGGCTCCGACAATGAGCAGTTCTTC
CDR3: CASSDSAGSDNEQFF

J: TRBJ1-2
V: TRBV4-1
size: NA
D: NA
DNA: TGCGCCAGCCGGGGGCTCGGGGGAGGGGACTATGGCTACACCTTC
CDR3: CASRGLGGGDYGYTF

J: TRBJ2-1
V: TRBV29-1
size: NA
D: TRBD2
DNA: TGCAGCGTTGGGACTAGCAATGAGCAGTTCTTC
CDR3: CSVGTSNEQFF